The TCR beta chain under discussion was sequenced for a study of long-term antiretroviral therapy in people with HIV. General study findings and limits: Spans of CDR3 length were tighter for HIV repertoires than for controls. Diversity went up after ART and still fell short of transplant donor controls. Regardless of time point, clones expanded before ART dominated the repertoire.

CDR3 size: 14 residues. V shed 5 bases and J 0 bases; nucleotides not matched to a gene: 3. CDR1 and CDR2 from the germline V gene are SQVTM and ANQGSEA. A note on this clone: Its antigen is currently unknown.

Investigators performed immunoSEQ version v3.0 at survey level. Only in-frame clones appear in the TCRdb table, and some are missing; sequencing was by immunoSEQ multiplex PCR. The sample has 15,000 to 20,000 clones, roughly 72% seen once; the top ten hold 5.5% to 8%. This sequence was found in a man between 50 and 59 years old with HIV. The gene calls are TRBV29-1 and TRBJ1-4; 7 bases fit TRBD1. The sequences come from unsorted PBMCs, collected 2.2 years after starting antiretroviral therapy. The CDR3: CSVFTGATNEKLFF. In DNA, the CDR3 is TGCAGCGTTTTTACAGGGGCAACTAATGAAAAACTGTTTTTT.